This is a list of T cell receptor beta chains from one sample in a study of blood T cells in healthy people across ages. TCRdb fed the 5' RACE reads into MiXCR, producing one record per CDR3 protein. Seen here are over 300,000 distinct CDR3 sequences, roughly half observed once, and the top ten hold under 65%. Source material: blood. The origin of the receptors is a man aged 55 to 70 in good health. CDR3s include the opening cysteine and the closing phenylalanine or tryptophan. The order of the fields is V gene, clone size, J gene, D gene, CDR3 DNA, CDR3 protein. A D gene is named only where the DNA matches it firmly. The listing skips clone size in some rows; elsewhere it reads once, few, many or a size class.

V: TRBV29-1; size: NA; J: TRBJ2-7; D: TRBD2; DNA: TGCAGCGTGGGGACTAGCGGGACTTTTGGCGAGCAGTACTTC; CDR3: CSVGTSGTFGEQYF
V: TRBV11-2; size: few; J: TRBJ2-5; D: NA; DNA: TGTGCCAGCAGTCAAAGTCCCAACCGGGAGGAGACCCAGTACTTC; CDR3: CASSQSPNREETQYF
V: TRBV6-2/TRBV6-3; size: NA; J: TRBJ2-2; D: TRBD2; DNA: TGTGCCAGCAGACCGAGGACTAGCGGGATCACCGGTTCAACCAGGGAGCTGTTTTTT; CDR3: CASRPRTSGITGSTRELFF
V: TRBV12-3/TRBV12-4; size: once; J: TRBJ2-4; D: TRBD1; DNA: TGTGCCAACAGTCCGGACAGGGAAAACATTCAGTACTTC; CDR3: CANSPDRENIQYF
V: TRBV6-2/TRBV6-3; size: NA; J: TRBJ2-5; D: NA; DNA: TGTGCCAGCAGTTACTCGACGGGGCAGGTCGGTGGGGGAGGCGCGAGAGAGACCCAGTACTTC; CDR3: CASSYSTGQVGGGGARETQYF
V: TRBV6-5; size: NA; J: TRBJ2-1; D: TRBD2; DNA: TGTGCCAGCACCCTGAGCGGGAGCCCCTACAATGAGCAGTTCTTC; CDR3: CASTLSGSPYNEQFF
V: TRBV7-3; size: NA; J: TRBJ2-1; D: NA; DNA: TGTGCCAGCAGCTTACTAGGACTCGCTACCTACAATGAGCAGTTCTTC; CDR3: CASSLLGLATYNEQFF
V: TRBV7-2; size: NA; J: TRBJ2-7; D: NA; DNA: TGTGCCAGCAGCTTGGACGACAGGAGTACCTACGAGCAGTACTTC; CDR3: CASSLDDRSTYEQYF
V: TRBV6-2/TRBV6-3; size: NA; J: TRBJ2-1; D: TRBD1; DNA: TGTGCCAGCAGCTACGACAGGGTGTTGGATGAGCAGTTCTTC; CDR3: CASSYDRVLDEQFF
V: TRBV3-1; size: NA; J: TRBJ2-1; D: TRBD1; DNA: TGTGCCAGCAGCCATTACGGGAGCCGGGACAGGGGCGATGAGCAGTTCTTC; CDR3: CASSHYGSRDRGDEQFF
V: TRBV11-2; size: few; J: TRBJ2-3; D: TRBD2; DNA: TGTGCCAGCAGCGGAGGAGTGGGGGGGGCAGATACGCAGTATTTT; CDR3: CASSGGVGGADTQYF
V: TRBV7-8; size: NA; J: TRBJ2-7; D: TRBD2; DNA: TGTGCCAGCAGCCCTGGGATTCTATTTGAGACTAGCGGGAGGAGGGAGCAGTACTTC; CDR3: CASSPGILFETSGRREQYF
V: TRBV18; size: NA; J: TRBJ2-1; D: TRBD2; DNA: TGTGCCAGCTCACCACCCGGGACTAGGGGGTACAATGAGCAGTTCTTC; CDR3: CASSPPGTRGYNEQFF
V: TRBV7-2; size: NA; J: TRBJ2-7; D: TRBD2; DNA: TGTGCCAGCAGCTTAGGAAGGAGGGTCGGGGGGTTAGGCTACGAGCAGTACTTC; CDR3: CASSLGRRVGGLGYEQYF
V: TRBV7-2; size: NA; J: TRBJ2-3; D: NA; DNA: TGTGCCAGCAGCCCCCGCTGGTACGGTTTAGATACGCAGTATTTT; CDR3: CASSPRWYGLDTQYF
V: TRBV20-1; size: NA; J: TRBJ2-5; D: NA; DNA: TGCAGTGCTAGGGGGCCCCGGGACTCCCAAGAGACCCAGTACTTC; CDR3: CSARGPRDSQETQYF
V: TRBV6-2/TRBV6-3; size: NA; J: TRBJ2-1; D: TRBD2; DNA: TGTGCCAGCAGTTTGGCTAGCGGGGGGAATGAGCAGTTCTTC; CDR3: CASSLASGGNEQFF
V: TRBV29-1; size: NA; J: TRBJ2-6; D: NA; DNA: TGCAGCGGAGCAGTAACTGGGGCCAACGTCCTGACTTTC; CDR3: CSGAVTGANVLTF
V: TRBV5-1; size: NA; J: TRBJ2-7; D: TRBD1; DNA: TGCGCCAGCAGACCGACAGGGACCAACTACGAGCAGTACTTC; CDR3: CASRPTGTNYEQYF
V: TRBV10-3; size: NA; J: TRBJ1-1; D: NA; DNA: TGTGCCACCCAGCAGGGAGGGACTGAAGCTTTCTTT; CDR3: CATQQGGTEAFF
V: TRBV7-9; size: many; J: TRBJ2-3; D: NA; DNA: TGTGCCAGCAGCTTTAAGGCAGATACGCAGTATTTT; CDR3: CASSFKADTQYF
V: TRBV6-5; size: NA; J: TRBJ1-2; D: TRBD1; DNA: TGTGCCAGCAGTTACGATCCCCAGGGGGTCTATGGCTACACCTTC; CDR3: CASSYDPQGVYGYTF
V: TRBV5-1; size: NA; J: TRBJ1-1; D: NA; DNA: TGCGCCAGCAGCTTGGCCACGCGTAATGAAGCTTTCTTT; CDR3: CASSLATRNEAFF
V: TRBV2; size: NA; J: TRBJ2-4; D: NA; DNA: TGTGCCAGCAGGAAAGGTGGCGGGGTCCAAAACATTCAGTACTTC; CDR3: CASRKGGGVQNIQYF
V: TRBV28; size: many; J: TRBJ2-5; D: NA; DNA: TGTGCCAGCAGTTTACCACGGGGGCAACAAGAGACCCAGTACTTC; CDR3: CASSLPRGQQETQYF
V: TRBV20-1; size: few; J: TRBJ1-2; D: NA; DNA: TGCAGTGCTAGGGCAGGGATGAACTATGGCTACACCTTC; CDR3: CSARAGMNYGYTF
V: TRBV10-3; size: NA; J: TRBJ2-2; D: NA; DNA: TGTGCCATCAGGGCAGAGACGAACACCGGGGAGCTGTTTTTT; CDR3: CAIRAETNTGELFF
V: TRBV7-2; size: few; J: TRBJ2-1; D: NA; DNA: TGTGCCAGCAGCTCCCATTTGTGGAATGAGCAGTTCTTC; CDR3: CASSSHLWNEQFF
V: TRBV11-2; size: NA; J: TRBJ2-5; D: NA; DNA: TGTGCCAGCAGCTTAGGGGTTGGAAGGGGTCCCCAAGAGACCCAGTACTTC; CDR3: CASSLGVGRGPQETQYF
V: TRBV20-1; size: few; J: TRBJ2-7; D: NA; DNA: TGCAGTGCTAGAGGCCAGGGGCACGGGACTGGAGCCTACGAGCAGTACTTC; CDR3: CSARGQGHGTGAYEQYF
V: TRBV5-1; size: NA; J: TRBJ2-7; D: NA; DNA: TGCGCCAGCAGCTTGGGACTACCCGCCGAGCAGTACTTC; CDR3: CASSLGLPAEQYF
V: TRBV7-2; size: NA; J: TRBJ2-7; D: NA; DNA: TGTGCCAGCAGCTTAGCGTTAGCTGCCTATGAGCAGTACTTC; CDR3: CASSLALAAYEQYF
V: TRBV20-1; size: NA; J: TRBJ2-1; D: NA; DNA: TGCAGTGCTAGAGTGGGGTTTCGAAATGAGCAGTTCTTC; CDR3: CSARVGFRNEQFF
V: TRBV3-1; size: NA; J: TRBJ2-1; D: NA; DNA: TGTGCCAGCAGCCACAGGGGGGCTAGCTACAATGAGCAGTTCTTC; CDR3: CASSHRGASYNEQFF
V: TRBV6-5; size: NA; J: TRBJ2-7; D: NA; DNA: TGTGCCAGCAGTTACAGCCCCATTCCTAGGGCCACCTACAATGAGCAGTACTTC; CDR3: CASSYSPIPRATYNEQYF
V: TRBV18; size: NA; J: TRBJ1-2; D: NA; DNA: TGTGCCAGCTCACCATACCTGGAGGGTGGCTACACCTTC; CDR3: CASSPYLEGGYTF
V: TRBV6-1; size: NA; J: TRBJ2-6; D: NA; DNA: TGTGCCAGCAGTGACCCCCTCGGGACGCCAAGGGCTGGGGCCAACGTCCTGACTTTC; CDR3: CASSDPLGTPRAGANVLTF
V: TRBV18; size: NA; J: TRBJ1-6; D: NA; DNA: TGTGCCAGCTCACCGGACAGATCCAATTCACCCCTCCACTTT; CDR3: CASSPDRSNSPLHF
V: TRBV10-3; size: few; J: TRBJ2-3; D: NA; DNA: TGTGCCATCAGTGGAGGAGGGGATACGCAGTATTTT; CDR3: CAISGGGDTQYF
V: TRBV27; size: NA; J: TRBJ2-3; D: TRBD2; DNA: TGTGCCAGCAGTTTAGGCCTTGGCGGGGGGGAGCAGTATTTT; CDR3: CASSLGLGGGEQYF
V: TRBV20-1; size: NA; J: TRBJ2-7; D: NA; DNA: TGCAGTGCTGTCAGGGTTTACGAGCAGTACTTC; CDR3: CSAVRVYEQYF
V: TRBV9; size: NA; J: TRBJ1-2; D: NA; DNA: TGTGCCAGCAGCGTAGCTGAGACGGTTAACTATGGCTACACCTTC; CDR3: CASSVAETVNYGYTF